This T cell receptor (beta chain) stems from a study of blood T cells in healthy people across ages. This CDR3 contains 17 residues. V gave up 4 bases and J gave up 6 bases; unmatched junction bases: 13. Germline V gives CDR1 SGHNT, CDR2 YENEEA. Staff drew roughly 10 milliliters of peripheral blood from each donor. Study observations and caveats: Diversity of TCR beta correlated strongly with naive T cell percentage. The study regarded diversity estimates from one million T cells as underestimates.

This clonotype was picked up a small number of times. The target antigen is unknown. Then a second PCR, running roughly 7 to 11 cycles, was carried out with a sample-barcoded 5' primer and a J-beta primer mix. MiXCR was run by TCRdb on the 5' RACE reads, yielding one entry per CDR3 protein. The sample has around 1,700,000 distinct CDR3 sequences; 25% to 30% are singletons. This receptor was taken from a woman younger than 45 in good health. The sample consisted of blood. The rearrangement links TRBV11-3 to TRBJ2-1; 9 bases align to TRBD2. The CDR3 sequence: CASSSRRGSGGPNEQFF. The DNA of the CDR3 is TGTGCCAGCAGCTCCCGTCGGGGTAGCGGGGGCCCCAATGAGCAGTTCTTC.